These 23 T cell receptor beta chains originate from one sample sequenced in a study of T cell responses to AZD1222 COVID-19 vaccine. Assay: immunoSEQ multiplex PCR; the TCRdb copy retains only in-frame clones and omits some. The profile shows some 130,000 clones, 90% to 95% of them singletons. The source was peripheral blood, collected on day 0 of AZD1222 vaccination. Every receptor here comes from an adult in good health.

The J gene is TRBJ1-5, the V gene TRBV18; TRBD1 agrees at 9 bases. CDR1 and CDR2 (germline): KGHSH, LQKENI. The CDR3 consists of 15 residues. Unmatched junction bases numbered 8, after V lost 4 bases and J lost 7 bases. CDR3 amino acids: CASSRDRALGQPQHF. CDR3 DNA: TGTGCCAGCTCACGGGACAGGGCTTTAGGCCAGCCCCAGCATTTT. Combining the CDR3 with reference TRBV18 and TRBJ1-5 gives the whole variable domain NAGVMQNPRHLVRRRGQEARLRCSPMKGHSHVYWYRQLPEEGLKFMVYLQKENIIDESGMPKERFSAEFPKEGPSILRIQQVVRGDSAAYFCASSRDRALGQPQHFGDGTRLSIL.

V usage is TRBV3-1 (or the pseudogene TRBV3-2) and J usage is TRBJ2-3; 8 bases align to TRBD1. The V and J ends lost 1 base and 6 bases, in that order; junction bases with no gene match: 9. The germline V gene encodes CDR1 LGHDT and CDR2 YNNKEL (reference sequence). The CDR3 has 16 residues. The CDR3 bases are TGTGCCAGCAGCCAAGGACAGGGGTTCCGCGGGGATACGCAGTATTTT. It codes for CASSQGQGFRGDTQYF.

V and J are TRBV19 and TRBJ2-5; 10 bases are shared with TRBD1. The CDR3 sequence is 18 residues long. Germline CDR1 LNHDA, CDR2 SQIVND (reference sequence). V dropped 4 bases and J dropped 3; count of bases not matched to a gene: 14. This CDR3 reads CASSNFPPGQGTEETQYF. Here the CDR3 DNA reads TGTGCCAGTAGTAACTTCCCTCCGGGACAGGGGACGGAAGAGACCCAGTACTTC. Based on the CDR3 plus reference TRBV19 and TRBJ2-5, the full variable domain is DGGITQSPKYLFRKEGQNVTLSCEQNLNHDAMYWYRQDPGQGLRLIYYSQIVNDFQKGDIAEGYSVSREKKESFPLTVTSAQKNPTAFYLCASSNFPPGQGTEETQYFGPGTRLLVL.

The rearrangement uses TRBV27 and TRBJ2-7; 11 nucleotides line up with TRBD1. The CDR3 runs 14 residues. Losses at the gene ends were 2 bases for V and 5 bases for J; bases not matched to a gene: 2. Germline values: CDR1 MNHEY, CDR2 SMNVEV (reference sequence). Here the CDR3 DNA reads TGTGCCAGCAGTTTACGGACAGGGGGCAACGAGCAGTACTTC. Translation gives CASSLRTGGNEQYF.

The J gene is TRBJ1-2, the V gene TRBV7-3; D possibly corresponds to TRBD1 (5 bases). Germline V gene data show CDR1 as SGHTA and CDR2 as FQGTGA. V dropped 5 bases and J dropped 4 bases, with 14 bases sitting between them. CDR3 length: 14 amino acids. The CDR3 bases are TGTGCCAGCAGCCCCAGAGGGGCCATCTATGGCTACACCTTC. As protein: CASSPRGAIYGYTF.

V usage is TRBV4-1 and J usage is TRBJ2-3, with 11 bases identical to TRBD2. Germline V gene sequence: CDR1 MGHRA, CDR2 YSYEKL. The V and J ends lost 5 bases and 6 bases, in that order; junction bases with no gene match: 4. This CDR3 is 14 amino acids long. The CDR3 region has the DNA TGCGCCAGCAGCTCGGGACTAGCGGCGGATACGCAGTATTTT. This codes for CASSSGLAADTQYF.

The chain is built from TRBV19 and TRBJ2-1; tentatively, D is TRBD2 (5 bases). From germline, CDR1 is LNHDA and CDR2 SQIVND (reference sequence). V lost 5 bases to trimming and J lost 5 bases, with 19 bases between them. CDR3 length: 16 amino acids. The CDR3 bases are TGTGCCAGTAGTGGCAAGCGGCGCCTAACAAACAATGAGCAGTTCTTC. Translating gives CASSGKRRLTNNEQFF.

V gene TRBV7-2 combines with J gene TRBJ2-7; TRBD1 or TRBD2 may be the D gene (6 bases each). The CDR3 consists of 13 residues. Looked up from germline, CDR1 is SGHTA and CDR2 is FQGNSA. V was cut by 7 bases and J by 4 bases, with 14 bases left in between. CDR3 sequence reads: CASTPRGRYEQYF. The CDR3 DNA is TGTGCCAGCACCCCCCGGGGGCGGTACGAGCAGTACTTC.

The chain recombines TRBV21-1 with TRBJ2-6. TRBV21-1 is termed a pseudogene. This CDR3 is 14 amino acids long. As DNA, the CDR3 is TGTGCCAGCAGCAAAGGGTCTGGGGCCAACGTCCTGACTTTC. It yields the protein CASSKGSGANVLTF.

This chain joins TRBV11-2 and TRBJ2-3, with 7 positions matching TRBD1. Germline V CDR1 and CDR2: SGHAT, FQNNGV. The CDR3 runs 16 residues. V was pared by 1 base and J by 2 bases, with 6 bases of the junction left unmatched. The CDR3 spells CASSLGRQGVTDTQYF. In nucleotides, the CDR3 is TGTGCCAGCAGCTTAGGTCGCCAGGGGGTCACAGATACGCAGTATTTT.

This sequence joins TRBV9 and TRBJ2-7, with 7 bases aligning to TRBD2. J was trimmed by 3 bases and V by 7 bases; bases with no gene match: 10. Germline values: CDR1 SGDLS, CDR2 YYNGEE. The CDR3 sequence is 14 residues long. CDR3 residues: CASAPGGEGYEQYF. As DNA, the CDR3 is TGTGCCAGCGCCCCGGGGGGAGAGGGCTACGAGCAGTACTTC.

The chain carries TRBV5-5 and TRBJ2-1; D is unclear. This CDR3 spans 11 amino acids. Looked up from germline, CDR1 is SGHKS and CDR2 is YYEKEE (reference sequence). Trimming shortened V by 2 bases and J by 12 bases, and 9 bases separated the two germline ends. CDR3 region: CASSFGLVQFF. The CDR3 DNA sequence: TGTGCCAGCAGCTTTGGGCTAGTGCAGTTCTTC.

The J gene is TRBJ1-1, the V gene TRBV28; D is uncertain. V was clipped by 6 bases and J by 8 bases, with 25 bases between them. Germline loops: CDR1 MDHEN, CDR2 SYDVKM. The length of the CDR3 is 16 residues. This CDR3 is CASRVSGFSLKGEAFF. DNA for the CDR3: TGTGCCAGCAGGGTCTCTGGGTTTTCTCTCAAAGGGGAAGCTTTCTTT.

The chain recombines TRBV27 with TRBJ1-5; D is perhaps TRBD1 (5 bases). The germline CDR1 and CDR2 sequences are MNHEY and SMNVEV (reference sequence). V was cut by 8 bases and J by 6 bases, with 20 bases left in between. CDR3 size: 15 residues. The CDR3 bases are TGTGCCAGCCGTGACGACAGAGAGGAGGGTCAGCCCCAGCATTTT. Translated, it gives CASRDDREEGQPQHF.

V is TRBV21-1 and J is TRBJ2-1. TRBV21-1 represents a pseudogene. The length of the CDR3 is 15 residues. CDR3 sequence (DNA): TGTGCCAGCAGCAAATTCCTATCAACAAACAATGAGCAGTTCTTC. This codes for CASSKFLSTNNEQFF.

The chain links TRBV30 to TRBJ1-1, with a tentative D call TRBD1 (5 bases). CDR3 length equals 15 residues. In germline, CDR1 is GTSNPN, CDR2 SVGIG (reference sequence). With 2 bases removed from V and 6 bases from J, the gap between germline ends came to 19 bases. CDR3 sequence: CAWSRGLGAGSEAFF. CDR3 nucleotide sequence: TGTGCCTGGAGTCGAGGACTTGGGGCGGGATCTGAAGCTTTCTTT.

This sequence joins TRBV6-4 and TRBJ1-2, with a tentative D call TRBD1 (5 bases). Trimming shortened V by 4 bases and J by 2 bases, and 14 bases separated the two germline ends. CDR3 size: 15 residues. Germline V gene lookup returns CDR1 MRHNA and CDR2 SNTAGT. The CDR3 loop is CASSARRGGNYGYTF. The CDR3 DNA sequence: TGTGCCAGCAGTGCTCGTAGGGGCGGAAACTATGGCTACACCTTC.

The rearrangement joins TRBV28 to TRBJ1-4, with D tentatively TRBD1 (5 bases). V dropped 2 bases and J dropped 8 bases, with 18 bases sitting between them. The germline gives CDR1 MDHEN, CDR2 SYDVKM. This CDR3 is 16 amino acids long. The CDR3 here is CASSLTSGGGEEKLFF. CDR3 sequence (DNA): TGTGCCAGCAGTTTAACGAGTGGGGGAGGCGAAGAAAAACTGTTTTTT.

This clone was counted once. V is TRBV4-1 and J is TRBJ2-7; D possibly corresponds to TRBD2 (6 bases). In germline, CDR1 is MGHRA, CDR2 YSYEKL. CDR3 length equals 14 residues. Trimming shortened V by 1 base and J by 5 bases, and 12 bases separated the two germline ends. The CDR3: CASSQGDSRDEQYF. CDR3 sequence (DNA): TGCGCCAGCAGCCAAGGGGACTCCAGGGACGAGCAGTACTTC.

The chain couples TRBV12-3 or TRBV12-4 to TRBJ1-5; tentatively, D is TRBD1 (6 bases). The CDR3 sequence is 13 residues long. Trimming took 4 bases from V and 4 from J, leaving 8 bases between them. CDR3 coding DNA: TGTGCCAGCAGTTACACAGGGAATCAGCCCCAGCATTTT. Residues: CASSYTGNQPQHF.

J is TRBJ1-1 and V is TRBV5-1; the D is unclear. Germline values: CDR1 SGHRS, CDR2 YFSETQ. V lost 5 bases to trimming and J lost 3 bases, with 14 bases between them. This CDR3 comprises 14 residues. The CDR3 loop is CASSWDPRDTEAFF. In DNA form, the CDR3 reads TGCGCCAGCAGTTGGGATCCCCGGGACACTGAAGCTTTCTTT.

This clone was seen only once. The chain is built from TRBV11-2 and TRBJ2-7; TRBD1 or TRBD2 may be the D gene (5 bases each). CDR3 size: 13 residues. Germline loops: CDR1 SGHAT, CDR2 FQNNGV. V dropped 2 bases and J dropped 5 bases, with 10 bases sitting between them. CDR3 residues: CASSLSGGNEQYF. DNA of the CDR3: TGTGCCAGCAGCTTATCTGGGGGAAACGAGCAGTACTTC.

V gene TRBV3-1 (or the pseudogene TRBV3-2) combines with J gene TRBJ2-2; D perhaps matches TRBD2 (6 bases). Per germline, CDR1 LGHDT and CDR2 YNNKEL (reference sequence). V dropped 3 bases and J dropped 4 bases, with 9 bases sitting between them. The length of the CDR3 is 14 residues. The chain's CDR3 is CASSHRAGTGELFF. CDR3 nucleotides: TGTGCCAGCAGCCACCGAGCGGGCACCGGGGAGCTGTTTTTT.